A single T cell receptor beta chain is shown here with its context. This sample is part of a study of blood T cell repertoires in COVID-19. Study background: Some COVID-19 samples were acute and others convalescent; all came from the United States, Italy and Spain. T cells, B-cell-depleted T cells, or PBMCs provided the cDNA or gDNA that served as material.

In the original processing: Nucleated cell number was recorded as an estimate derived from reference gene primer amplification. Only in-frame clones appear in the TCRdb table, and some are missing; sequencing was by immunoSEQ multiplex PCR. V and J calls and clone size follow that table, whereas D and trimming were derived from the DNA. Here the sample spans tens of thousands of clones, roughly 80% being singletons. The CDR3 covers 15 residues. V lost 0 bases and J lost 5, with 11 bases in between. In germline, CDR1 is MGHRA, CDR2 YSYEKL. This TCR was recovered from a man older than 75 with acute or convalescent COVID-19. Sequencing input: peripheral blood. This chain uses TRBV4-1 with TRBJ2-1; a weak D match, TRBD1 (5 bases). CDR3 in amino acids: CASSQDNQGDNEQFF. CDR3 coding DNA: TGCGCCAGCAGCCAAGATAACCAGGGTGACAATGAGCAGTTCTTC.